The T cell receptor (beta chain) under discussion was sequenced for a study of T cells expressing NK-cell markers. Across the whole study: Researchers got TCR beta repertoires out of sorted CD3+CD56+NKG2C+, CD3+CD56+NKG2C- and CD3+CD56-NKG2C+ T cells. Seven of the eight sequenced donors were HCMV-seropositive; one was seronegative. Study-wide findings and caveats: Unclear, still, was the HCMV specificity of the expanded NKG2C+ T cell clones.

Regarding this clonotype: Its target is not known.

The length of the CDR3 is 13 residues. TCR beta libraries carry UMIs added by 5'RACE template switching. TCRdb re-called the 5' RACE reads and shows each CDR3 protein once, DNA omitted. The repertoire table contains 150,000 to 200,000 distinct CDR3 sequences. The material sequenced was blood T cells: a sorted CD56 or NKG2C T cell subset, CD4+ or CD8+ T cells, or bulk PBMC T cells (not recorded which). The source of this sequence is a woman aged 18 to 69 in good health. This sequence joins TRBV12-3 or TRBV12-4 and TRBJ1-5; the TCRdb call, TRBD1, lacks DNA for checking. The CDR3 loop is CATTGDGNQPQHF.